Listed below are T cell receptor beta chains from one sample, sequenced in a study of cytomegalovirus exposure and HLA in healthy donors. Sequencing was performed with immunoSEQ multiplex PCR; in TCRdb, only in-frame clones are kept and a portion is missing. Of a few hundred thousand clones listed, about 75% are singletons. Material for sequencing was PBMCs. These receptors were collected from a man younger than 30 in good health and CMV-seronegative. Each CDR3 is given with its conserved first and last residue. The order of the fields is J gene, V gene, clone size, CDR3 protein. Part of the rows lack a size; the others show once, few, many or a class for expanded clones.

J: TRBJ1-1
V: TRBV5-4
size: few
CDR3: CASSLRDRRVGSWPNTEAFF

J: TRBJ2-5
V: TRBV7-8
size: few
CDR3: CASSLGLAVQETQYF

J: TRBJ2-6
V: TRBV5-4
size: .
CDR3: CASSSRAESSGANVLTF

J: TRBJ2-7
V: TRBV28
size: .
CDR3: CASSIRLAGPVGYEQYF

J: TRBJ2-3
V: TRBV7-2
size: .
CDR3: CASSLEGSGGPGDTQYF

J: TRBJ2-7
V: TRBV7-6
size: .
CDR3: CASSPASDREESYSYEQYF

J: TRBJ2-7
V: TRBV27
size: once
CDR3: CASRIAGGPREQYF

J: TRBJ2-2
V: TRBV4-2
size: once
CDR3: CASSQGVGRGTGELFF

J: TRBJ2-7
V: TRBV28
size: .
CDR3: CASSSGRTGVYEQYF

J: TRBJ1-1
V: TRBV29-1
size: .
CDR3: CSVSGGPLNTEAFF

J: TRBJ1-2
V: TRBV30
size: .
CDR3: CAWALGTNYGYTF

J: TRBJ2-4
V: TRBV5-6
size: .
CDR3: CASSFGRGSPIQYF

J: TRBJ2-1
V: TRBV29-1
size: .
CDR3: CSVEELAGGPNEQFF

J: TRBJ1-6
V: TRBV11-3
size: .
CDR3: CASSLEQQNSPLHF

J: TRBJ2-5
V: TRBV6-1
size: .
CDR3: CASRDTGVETQYF

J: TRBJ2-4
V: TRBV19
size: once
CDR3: CASSMSRGAKNIQYF

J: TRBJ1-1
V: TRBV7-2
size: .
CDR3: CASSLDWTGTEAFF

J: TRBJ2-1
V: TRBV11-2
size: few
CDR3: CASSAGDEQFF

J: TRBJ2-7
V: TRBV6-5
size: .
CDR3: CASTGLPTYEQYF

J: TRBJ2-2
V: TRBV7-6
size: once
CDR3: CASSPQAGVGNTGELFF

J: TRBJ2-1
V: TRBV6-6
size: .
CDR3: CASSYEVDEQFF

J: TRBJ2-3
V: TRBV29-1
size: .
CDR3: CSVEGLAGGPDTQYF

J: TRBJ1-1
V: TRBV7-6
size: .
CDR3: CASSVPAGGNTEAFF

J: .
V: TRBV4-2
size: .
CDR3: CASSQGDTSSYEQYF

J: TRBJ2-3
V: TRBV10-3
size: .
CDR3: CAISDRGSADTQYF

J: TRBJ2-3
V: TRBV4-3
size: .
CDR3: CASSQRGQGTDTQYF

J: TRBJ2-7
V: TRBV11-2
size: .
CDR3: CASNPGQRLYEQYF

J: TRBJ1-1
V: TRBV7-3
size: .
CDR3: CASSLTRGQPNTEAFF

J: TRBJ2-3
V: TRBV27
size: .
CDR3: CASSLPSGTSGRSRDTQYF

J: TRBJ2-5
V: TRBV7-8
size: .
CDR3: CASSPRDRGLGETQYF

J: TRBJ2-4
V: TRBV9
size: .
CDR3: CASSVGQGLGKNIQYF

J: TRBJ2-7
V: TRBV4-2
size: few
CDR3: CASSQDRGTGNEQYF

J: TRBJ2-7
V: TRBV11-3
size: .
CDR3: CASSLGGTSGTYEQYF

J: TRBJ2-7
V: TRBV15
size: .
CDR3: CATSRDKDFQYF

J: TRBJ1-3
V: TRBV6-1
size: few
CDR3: CASSGNRVAGNTIYF